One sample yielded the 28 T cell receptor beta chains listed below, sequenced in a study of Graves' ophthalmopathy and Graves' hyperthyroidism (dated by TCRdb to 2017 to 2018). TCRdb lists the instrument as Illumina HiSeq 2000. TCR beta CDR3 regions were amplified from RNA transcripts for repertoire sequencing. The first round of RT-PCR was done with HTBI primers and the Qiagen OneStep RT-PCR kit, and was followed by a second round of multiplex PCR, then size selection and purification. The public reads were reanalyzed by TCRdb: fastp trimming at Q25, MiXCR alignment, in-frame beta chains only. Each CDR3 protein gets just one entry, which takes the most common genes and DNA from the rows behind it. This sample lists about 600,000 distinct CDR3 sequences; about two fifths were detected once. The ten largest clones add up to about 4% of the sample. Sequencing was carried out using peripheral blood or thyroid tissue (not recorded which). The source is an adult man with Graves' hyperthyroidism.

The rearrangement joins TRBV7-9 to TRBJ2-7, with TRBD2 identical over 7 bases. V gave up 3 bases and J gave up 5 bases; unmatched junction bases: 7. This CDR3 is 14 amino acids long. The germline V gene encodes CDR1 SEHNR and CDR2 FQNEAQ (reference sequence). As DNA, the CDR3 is TGTGCCAGCAGCTTGGGGGGGAGATACCACGAGCAGTACTTC. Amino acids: CASSLGGRYHEQYF.

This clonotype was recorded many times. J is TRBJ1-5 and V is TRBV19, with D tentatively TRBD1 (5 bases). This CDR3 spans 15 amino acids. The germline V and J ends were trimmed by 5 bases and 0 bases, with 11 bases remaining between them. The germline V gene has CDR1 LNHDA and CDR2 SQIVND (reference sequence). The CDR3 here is CASSVDTYSNQPQHF. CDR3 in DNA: TGTGCCAGTAGTGTGGACACGTATAGCAATCAGCCCCAGCATTTT.

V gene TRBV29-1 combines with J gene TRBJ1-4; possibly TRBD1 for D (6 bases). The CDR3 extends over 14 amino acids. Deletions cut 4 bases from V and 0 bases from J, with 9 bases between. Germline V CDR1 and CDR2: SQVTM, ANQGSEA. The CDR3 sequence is CSVGGAATNEKLFF. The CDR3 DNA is TGCAGCGTTGGGGGGGCAGCAACTAATGAAAAACTGTTTTTT.

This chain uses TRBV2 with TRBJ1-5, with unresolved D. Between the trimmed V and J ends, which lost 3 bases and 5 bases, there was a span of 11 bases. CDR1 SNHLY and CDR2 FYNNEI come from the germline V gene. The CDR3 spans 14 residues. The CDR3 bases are TGTGCCAGCAGTGAGGGAACACGGGATCAGCCCCAGCATTTT. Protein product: CASSEGTRDQPQHF. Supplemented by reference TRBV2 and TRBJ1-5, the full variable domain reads EPEVTQTPSHQVTQMGQEVILRCVPISNHLYFYWYRQILGQKVEFLVSFYNNEISEKSEIFDDQFSVERPDGSNFTLKIRSTKLEDSAMYFCASSEGTRDQPQHFGDGTRLSIL.

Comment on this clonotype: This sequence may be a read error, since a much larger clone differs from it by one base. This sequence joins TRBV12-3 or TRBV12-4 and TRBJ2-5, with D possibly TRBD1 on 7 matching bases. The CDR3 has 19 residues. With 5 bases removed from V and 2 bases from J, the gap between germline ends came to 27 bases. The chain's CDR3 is CASSPQSGGGAGAQETQYF. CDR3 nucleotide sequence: TGTGCCAGCAGTCCCCAATCAGGGGGAGGTGCTGGGGCACAAGAGACCCAGTACTTC.

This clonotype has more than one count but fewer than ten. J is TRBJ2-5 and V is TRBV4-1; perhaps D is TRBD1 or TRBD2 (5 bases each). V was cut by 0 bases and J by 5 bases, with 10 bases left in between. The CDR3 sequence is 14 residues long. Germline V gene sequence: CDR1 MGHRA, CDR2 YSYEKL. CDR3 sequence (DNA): TGCGCCAGCAGCCAAGAATGGGGGTCGGAGACCCAGTACTTC. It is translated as CASSQEWGSETQYF.

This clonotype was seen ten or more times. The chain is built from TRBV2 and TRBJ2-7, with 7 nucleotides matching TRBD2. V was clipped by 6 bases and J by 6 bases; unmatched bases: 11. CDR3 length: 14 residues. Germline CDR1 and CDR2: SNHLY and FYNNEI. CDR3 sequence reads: CASSSGTTFVEQYF. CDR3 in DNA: TGTGCCAGCAGCTCCGGGACTACCTTCGTCGAGCAGTACTTC.

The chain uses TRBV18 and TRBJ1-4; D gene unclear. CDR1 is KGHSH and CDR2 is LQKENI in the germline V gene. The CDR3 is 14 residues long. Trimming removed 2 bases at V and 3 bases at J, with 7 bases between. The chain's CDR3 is CASSPYTANEKLFF. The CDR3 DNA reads TGTGCCAGCTCACCATACACCGCTAATGAAAAACTGTTTTTT.

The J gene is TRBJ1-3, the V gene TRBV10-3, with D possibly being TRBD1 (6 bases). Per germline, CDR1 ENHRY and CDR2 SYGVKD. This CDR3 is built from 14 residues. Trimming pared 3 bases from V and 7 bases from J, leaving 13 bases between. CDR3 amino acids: CAISDRGAKNTIYF. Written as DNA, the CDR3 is TGTGCCATCAGTGATCGGGGGGCGAAGAACACCATATATTTT.

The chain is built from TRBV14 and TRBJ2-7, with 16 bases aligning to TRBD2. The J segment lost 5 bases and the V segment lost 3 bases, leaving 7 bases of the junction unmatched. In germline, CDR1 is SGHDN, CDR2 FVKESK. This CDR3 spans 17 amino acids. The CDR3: CASSHLGLAGGPHEQYF. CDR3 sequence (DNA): TGTGCCAGCAGCCACCTGGGACTAGCGGGAGGGCCGCACGAGCAGTACTTC.

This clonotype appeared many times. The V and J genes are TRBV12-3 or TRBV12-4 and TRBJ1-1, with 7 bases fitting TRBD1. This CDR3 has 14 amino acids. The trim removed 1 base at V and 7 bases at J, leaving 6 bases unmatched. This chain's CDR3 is CASSLGDQGDEAFF. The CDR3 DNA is TGTGCCAGCAGTTTAGGGGATCAGGGGGATGAAGCTTTCTTT.

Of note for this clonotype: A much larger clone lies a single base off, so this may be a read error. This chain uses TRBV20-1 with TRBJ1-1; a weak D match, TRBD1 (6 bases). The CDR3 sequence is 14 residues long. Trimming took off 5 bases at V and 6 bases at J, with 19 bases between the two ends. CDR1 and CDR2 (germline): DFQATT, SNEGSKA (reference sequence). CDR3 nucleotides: TGCAGTGCTGATCTGGGGGCGGCCGCTGCTGAAGCTTTCTTT. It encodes CSADLGAAAAEAFF.

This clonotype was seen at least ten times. CDR3 sequence reads: CASSGASGETQYF. CDR3 sequence (DNA): TGTGCCAGCAGCGGGGCTAGCGGGGAGACCCAGTACTTC. The chain recombines TRBV6-1 with TRBJ2-5; 8 bases line up with TRBD2. J lost 5 bases, V lost 6 bases, and 5 bases had no gene match. The CDR3 sequence is 13 residues long. Germline V gene data show CDR1 as MNHNS and CDR2 as SASEGT.

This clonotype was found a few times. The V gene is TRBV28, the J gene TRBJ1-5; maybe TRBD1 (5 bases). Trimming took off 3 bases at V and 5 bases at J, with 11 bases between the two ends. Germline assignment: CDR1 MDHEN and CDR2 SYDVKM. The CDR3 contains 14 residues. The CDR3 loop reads CASSFPGVHQPQHF. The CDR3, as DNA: TGTGCCAGCAGTTTTCCGGGGGTACATCAGCCCCAGCATTTT.

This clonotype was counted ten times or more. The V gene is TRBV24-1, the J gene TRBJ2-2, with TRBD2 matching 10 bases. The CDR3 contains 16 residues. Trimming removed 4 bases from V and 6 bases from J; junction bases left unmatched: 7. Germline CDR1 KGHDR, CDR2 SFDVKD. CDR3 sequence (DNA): TGTGCCACCAGTGAGGGACTAGCGAGAGTCTCCGGGGAGCTGTTTTTT. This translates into CATSEGLARVSGELFF.

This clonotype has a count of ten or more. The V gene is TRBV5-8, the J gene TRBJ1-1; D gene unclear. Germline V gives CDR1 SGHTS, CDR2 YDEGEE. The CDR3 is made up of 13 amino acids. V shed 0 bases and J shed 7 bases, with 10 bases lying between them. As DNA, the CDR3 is TGTGCCAGCAGCTTGGCCCAGCGGGTTGAAGCTTTCTTT. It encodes CASSLAQRVEAFF.

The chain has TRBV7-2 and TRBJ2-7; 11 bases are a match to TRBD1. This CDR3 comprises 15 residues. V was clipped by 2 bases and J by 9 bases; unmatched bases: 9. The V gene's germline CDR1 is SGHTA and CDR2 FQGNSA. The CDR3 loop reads CASSLFAGTGGGQYF. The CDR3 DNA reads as TGTGCCAGCAGCTTATTTGCCGGGACAGGGGGTGGGCAGTACTTC.

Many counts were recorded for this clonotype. Here the CDR3 DNA reads TGTGCCAGCAGCTTGGAGACAGCCTCTGCTGGAAACACCATATATTTT. Translated: CASSLETASAGNTIYF. The chain joins TRBV7-2 to TRBJ1-3; TRBD1 might be the D (5 bases). Germline CDR1 and CDR2: SGHTA and FQGNSA. This CDR3 has 16 amino acids. Trimming cost V 3 bases and J 2 bases, with 14 bases left between them. The full variable domain, in which reference TRBV7-2 and TRBJ1-3 provide the parts outside the CDR3, is GAGVSQSPSNKVTEKGKDVELRCDPISGHTALYWYRQSLGQGLEFLIYFQGNSAPDKSGLPSDRFSAERTGGSVSTLTIQRTQQEDSAVYLCASSLETASAGNTIYFGEGSWLTVV.

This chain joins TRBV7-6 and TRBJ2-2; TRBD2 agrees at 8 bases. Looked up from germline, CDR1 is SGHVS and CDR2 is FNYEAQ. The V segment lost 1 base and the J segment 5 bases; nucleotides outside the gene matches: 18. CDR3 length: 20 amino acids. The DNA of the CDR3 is TGTGCCAGCAGCTTAGTTGACCCCGGCCCAGCGGGAGTCAGAACCGGGGAGCTGTTTTTT. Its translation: CASSLVDPGPAGVRTGELFF.

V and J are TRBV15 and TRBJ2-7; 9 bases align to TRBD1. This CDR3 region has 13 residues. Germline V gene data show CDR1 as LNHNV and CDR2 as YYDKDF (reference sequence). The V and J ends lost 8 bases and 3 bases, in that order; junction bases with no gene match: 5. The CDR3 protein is CATGDRGDYEQYF. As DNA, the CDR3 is TGTGCCACCGGAGACAGGGGGGACTACGAGCAGTACTTC. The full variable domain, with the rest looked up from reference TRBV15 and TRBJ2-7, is DAMVIQNPRYQVTQFGKPVTLSCSQTLNHNVMYWYQQKSSQAPKLLFHYYDKDFNNEADTPDNFQSRRPNTSFCFLDIRSPGLGDTAMYLCATGDRGDYEQYFGPGTRLTVT.

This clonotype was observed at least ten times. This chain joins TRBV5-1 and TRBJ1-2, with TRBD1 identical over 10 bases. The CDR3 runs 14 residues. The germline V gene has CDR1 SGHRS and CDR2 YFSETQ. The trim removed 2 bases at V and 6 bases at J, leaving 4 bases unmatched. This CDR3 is CASSLSGTGDGYTF. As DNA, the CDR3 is TGCGCCAGCAGCTTATCCGGGACAGGGGATGGCTACACCTTC.

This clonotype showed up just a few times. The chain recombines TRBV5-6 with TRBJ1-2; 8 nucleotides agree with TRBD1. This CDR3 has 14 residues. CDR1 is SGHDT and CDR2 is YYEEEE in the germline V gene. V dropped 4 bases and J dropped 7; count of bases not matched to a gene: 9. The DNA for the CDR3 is TGTGCCAGCAGCACTCAGGGGGCTTCGCGTGGCTACACCTTC. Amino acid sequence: CASSTQGASRGYTF.

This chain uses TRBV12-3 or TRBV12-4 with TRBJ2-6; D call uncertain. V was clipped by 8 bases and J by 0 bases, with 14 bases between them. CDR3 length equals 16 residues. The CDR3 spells CASSPVPGSGANVLTF. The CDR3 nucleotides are TGTGCCAGCTCACCCGTCCCGGGCTCTGGGGCCAACGTCCTGACTTTC.

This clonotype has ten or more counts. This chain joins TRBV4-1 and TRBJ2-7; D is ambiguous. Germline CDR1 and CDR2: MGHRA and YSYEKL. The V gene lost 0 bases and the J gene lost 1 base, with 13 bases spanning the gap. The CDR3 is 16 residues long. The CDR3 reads CASSQDPDGLSYEQYF. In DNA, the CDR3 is TGCGCCAGCAGCCAAGATCCCGACGGATTGTCCTACGAGCAGTACTTC.

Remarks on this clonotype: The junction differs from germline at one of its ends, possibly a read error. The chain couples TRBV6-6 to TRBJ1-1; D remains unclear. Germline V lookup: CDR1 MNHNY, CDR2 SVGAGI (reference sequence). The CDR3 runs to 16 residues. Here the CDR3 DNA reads TGTGCCAGCAGTGAAGCCATATACGGGAGCCACACTGAAGCTTCCTTT. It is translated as CASSEAIYGSHTEASF.

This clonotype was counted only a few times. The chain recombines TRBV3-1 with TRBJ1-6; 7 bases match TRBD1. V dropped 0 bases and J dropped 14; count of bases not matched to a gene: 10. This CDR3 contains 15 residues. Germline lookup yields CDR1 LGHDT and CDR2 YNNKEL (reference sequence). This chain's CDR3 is CASSQDLGQRLSLHF. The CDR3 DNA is TGTGCCAGCAGCCAAGATCTGGGACAGCGTCTCTCCCTCCACTTT.

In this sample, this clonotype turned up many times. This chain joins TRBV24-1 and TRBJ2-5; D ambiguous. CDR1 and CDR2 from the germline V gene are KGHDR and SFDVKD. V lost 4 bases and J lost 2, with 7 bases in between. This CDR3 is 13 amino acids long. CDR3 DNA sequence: TGTGCCACCAGTGACAATCAACAAGAGACCCAGTACTTC. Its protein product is CATSDNQQETQYF.

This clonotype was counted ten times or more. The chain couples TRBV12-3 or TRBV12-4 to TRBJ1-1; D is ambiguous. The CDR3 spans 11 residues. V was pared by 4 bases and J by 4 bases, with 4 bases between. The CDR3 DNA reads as TGTGCCAGCAGTTATAGCACTGAAGCTTTCTTT. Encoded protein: CASSYSTEAFF.